This TCR beta chain was documented in a study of shared clonotypes between healthy human individuals. As originally analysed: There were no quality scores in the junction-only immunoSEQ sequences, so filtering differed. Repertoires were generated with immunoSEQ multiplex PCR, while TCRdb's copy carries only in-frame clones and drops some. The V and J calls and clone size come from that table; D and trimming were worked out from the DNA. The repertoire consists of fewer than 600,000 clones, with more than 75% occurring once and the leading ten covering over 10%. The CDR3 is 16 residues long. V trimming: 0 bases; J trimming: 6 bases; junction bases outside the gene matches: 7. Germline V CDR1 and CDR2: SGHRS, YFSETQ. This clone was picked up one time.

Source material: PBMCs. The chain recombines TRBV5-1 with TRBJ2-2; 8 bases fit TRBD2. This clonotype originated in a woman between 40 and 55 years old in good health. Some clones in this sample may be carry-over from other donors' samples. The CDR3 region is CASSLEPAGVPGELFF. In nucleotides, the CDR3 is TGCGCCAGCAGCTTGGAACCAGCGGGAGTCCCCGGGGAGCTGTTTTTT.